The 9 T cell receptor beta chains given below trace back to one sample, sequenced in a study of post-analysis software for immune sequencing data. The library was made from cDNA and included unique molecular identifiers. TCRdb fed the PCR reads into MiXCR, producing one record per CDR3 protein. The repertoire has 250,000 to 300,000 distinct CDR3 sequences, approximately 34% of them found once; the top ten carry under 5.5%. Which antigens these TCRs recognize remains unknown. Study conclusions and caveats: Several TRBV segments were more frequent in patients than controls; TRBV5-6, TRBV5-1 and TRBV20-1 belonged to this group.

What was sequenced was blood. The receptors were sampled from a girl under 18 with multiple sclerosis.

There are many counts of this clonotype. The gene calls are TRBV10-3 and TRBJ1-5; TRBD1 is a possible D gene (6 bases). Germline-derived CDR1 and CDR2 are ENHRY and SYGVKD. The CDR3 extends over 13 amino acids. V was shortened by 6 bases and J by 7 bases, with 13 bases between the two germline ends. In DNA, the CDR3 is TGTGCCATCAGAGAACAGGGATCCCAGCCCCAGCATTTT. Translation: CAIREQGSQPQHF.

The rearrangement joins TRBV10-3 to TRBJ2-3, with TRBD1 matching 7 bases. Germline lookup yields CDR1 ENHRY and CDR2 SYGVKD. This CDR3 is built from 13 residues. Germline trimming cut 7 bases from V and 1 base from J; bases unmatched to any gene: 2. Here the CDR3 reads CAITDRGTDTQYF. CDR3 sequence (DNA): TGTGCCATCACCGACAGGGGCACAGATACGCAGTATTTT.

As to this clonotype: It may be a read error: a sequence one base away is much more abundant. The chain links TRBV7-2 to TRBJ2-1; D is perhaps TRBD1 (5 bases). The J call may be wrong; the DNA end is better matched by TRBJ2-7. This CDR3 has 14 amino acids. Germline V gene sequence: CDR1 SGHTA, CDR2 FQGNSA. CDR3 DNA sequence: TGTGCCAGCAGCTTAGGGGGCTCCTACAATGAGCAGTACTTC. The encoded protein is CASSLGGSYNEQYF.

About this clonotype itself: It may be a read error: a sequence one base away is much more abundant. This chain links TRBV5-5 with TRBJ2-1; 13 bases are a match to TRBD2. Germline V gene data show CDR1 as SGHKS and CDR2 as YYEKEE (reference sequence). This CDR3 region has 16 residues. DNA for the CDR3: TGTGCCAGCAGCTCGACCGGGACTAGCGGGAACAATGGGCAGTTCTTC. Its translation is CASSSTGTSGNNGQFF.

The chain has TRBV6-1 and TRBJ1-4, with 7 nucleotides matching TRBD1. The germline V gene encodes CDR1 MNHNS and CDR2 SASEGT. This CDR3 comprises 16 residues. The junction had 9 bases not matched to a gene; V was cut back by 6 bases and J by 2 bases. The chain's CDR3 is CASSSQGGPTNEKLFF. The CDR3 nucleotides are TGTGCCAGCAGCTCGCAGGGGGGCCCCACTAATGAAAAACTGTTTTTT.

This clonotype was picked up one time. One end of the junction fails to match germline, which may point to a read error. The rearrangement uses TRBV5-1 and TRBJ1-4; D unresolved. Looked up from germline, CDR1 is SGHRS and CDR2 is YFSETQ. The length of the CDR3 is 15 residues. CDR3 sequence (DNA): TGCGCCGGCAGCTTGGCGATGCGTAAAAATGAAAAACTGTTTTTT. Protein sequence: CAGSLAMRKNEKLFF.

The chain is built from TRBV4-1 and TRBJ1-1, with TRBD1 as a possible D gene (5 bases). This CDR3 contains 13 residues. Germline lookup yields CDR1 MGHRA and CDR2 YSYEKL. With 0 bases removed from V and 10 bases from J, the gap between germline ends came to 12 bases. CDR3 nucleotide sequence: TGCGCCAGCAGCCAAGATCCCGGGGCGGGAGCTTTCTTT. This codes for CASSQDPGAGAFF.

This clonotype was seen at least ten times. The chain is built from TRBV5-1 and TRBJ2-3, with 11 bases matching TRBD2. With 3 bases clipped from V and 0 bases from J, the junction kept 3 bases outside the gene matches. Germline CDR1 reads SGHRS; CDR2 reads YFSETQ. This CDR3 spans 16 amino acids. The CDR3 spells CASSSRLAGSTDTQYF. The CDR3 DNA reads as TGCGCCAGCAGCTCACGACTAGCGGGAAGCACAGATACGCAGTATTTT.

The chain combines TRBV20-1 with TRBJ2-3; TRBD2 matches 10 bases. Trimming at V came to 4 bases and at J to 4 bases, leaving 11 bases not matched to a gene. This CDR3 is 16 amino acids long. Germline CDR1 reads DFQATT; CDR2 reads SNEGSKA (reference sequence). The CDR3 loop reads CSATLLGLASADTQYF. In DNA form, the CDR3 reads TGCAGTGCTACTCTCCTGGGACTAGCGTCCGCAGATACGCAGTATTTT.